This T cell receptor (beta chain) was sequenced during a study of T cell responses to AZD1222 COVID-19 vaccine. Study conclusions and caveats: In a largely white British group with more females than males, clonal diversity was possibly underestimated. Researchers took repertoire samples only after the peak T cell response had come.

Using immunoSEQ multiplex PCR, the repertoire was profiled, and TCRdb retains in-frame clones only, with some absent. This sample has hundreds of thousands of clones, with about 92% found just once. Trimming took off 4 bases at V and 3 bases at J, with 9 bases between the two ends. Germline V lookup: CDR1 GTSNPN, CDR2 SVGIG (reference sequence). The CDR3 is 13 amino acids. A remark on this clone: Its cognate antigen is unknown.

The source material was peripheral blood, sampled on day 0 of MenACWY control vaccination. The clonotype was recovered from an adult in good health. V is TRBV30 and J is TRBJ2-2, with D unresolved. The DNA of the CDR3 is TGTGCCTGGACGGGCATCTACACCGGGGAGCTGTTTTTT. Amino acids: CAWTGIYTGELFF.